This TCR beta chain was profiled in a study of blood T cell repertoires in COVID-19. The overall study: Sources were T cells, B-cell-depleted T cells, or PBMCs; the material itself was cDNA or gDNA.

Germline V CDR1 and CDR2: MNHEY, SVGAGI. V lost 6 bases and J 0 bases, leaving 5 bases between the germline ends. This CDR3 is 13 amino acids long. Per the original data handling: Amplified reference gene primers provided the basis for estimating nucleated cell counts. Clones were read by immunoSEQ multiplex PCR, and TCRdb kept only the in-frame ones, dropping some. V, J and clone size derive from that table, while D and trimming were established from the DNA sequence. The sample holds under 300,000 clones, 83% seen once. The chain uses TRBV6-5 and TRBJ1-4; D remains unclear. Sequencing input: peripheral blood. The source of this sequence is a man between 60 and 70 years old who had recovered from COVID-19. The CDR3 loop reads CASSPATNEKLFF. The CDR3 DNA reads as TGTGCCAGCAGCCCCGCAACTAATGAAAAACTGTTTTTT.